These T cell receptor beta chains were read from a single sample in a study of T cell responses to AZD1222 COVID-19 vaccine. TCRdb keeps only in-frame clones here, not all; method: immunoSEQ multiplex PCR. This sample carries 20,000 or so clones, just under 90% of them seen once, and the ten largest clones take 8% to 10%. The material was peripheral blood, obtained 28 days after the second AZD1222 dose. The source is an adult who received the AZD1222 COVID-19 vaccine. The CDR3 runs from the conserved cysteine through the conserved F or W. D genes are given only for firm matches. Not all rows give a size; the values are once, few, many and, for expanded clones, a class.

13	once	TRBV3-1/TRBV3-2	-	TRBJ2-7	TGTGCCAGCAGCCCGTCCCGGACCTACGAGCAGTACTTC	CASSPSRTYEQYF
15	-	TRBV5-1	-	TRBJ1-1	TGCGCCAGCAGCTTGATAGCCGGAATGAACACTGAAGCTTTCTTT	CASSLIAGMNTEAFF
15	-	TRBV7-3	-	TRBJ2-1	TGTGCCAGCAGCTTAATGATGATGTCCTACAATGAGCAGTTCTTC	CASSLMMMSYNEQFF
12	-	TRBV19	-	TRBJ2-2	TGTGCCATCGGGCGGAACACCGGGGAGCTGTTTTTT	CAIGRNTGELFF
15	-	TRBV5-1	TRBD2	TRBJ2-1	TGCGCCAGCAGTCCCAGCGGGGACTCCTACAATGAGCAGTTCTTC	CASSPSGDSYNEQFF
13	once	TRBV12-3/TRBV12-4	-	TRBJ1-5	TGTGCCAGCAGTCAGGGGTCCGATCAGCCCCAGCATTTT	CASSQGSDQPQHF
11	-	TRBV20-1	-	TRBJ1-2	TGCAGTGCCCACCTGGGTGCAGGCTACACCTTC	CSAHLGAGYTF
18	-	TRBV7-9	TRBD1	TRBJ2-7	TGTGCCAGCAGCATAGCCGGGACAGGGGGCGTCTCCGGCTACGAGCAGTACTTC	CASSIAGTGGVSGYEQYF
16	-	TRBV14	TRBD1	TRBJ1-4	TGTGCCAGCAGCCCGGGACAGCTCTCAACTAATGAAAAACTGTTTTTT	CASSPGQLSTNEKLFF
11	-	TRBV20-1	-	TRBJ2-1	TGCAGTGCTAACGTAGGGAATGAGCAGTTCTTC	CSANVGNEQFF
17	-	TRBV5-1	TRBD1	TRBJ2-6	TGCGCCAGCAGGGAGGCATACAGGGGCTCTGGGGCCAACGTCCTGACTTTC	CASREAYRGSGANVLTF
17	-	TRBV19	-	TRBJ2-7	TGTGCCAGTAGTTTACAGGGTCCCTCAGAGATATACTACGAGCAGTACTTC	CASSLQGPSEIYYEQYF
18	-	TRBV5-1	TRBD2	TRBJ2-3	TGCGCCAGCAGCCGGGACGGACTAGCGGGGGGGCGGACAGATACGCAGTATTTT	CASSRDGLAGGRTDTQYF
16	-	TRBV5-1	-	TRBJ2-1	TGCGCCAGCAGCTTGACGGCCTCCTTACCCTACAATGAGCAGTTCTTC	CASSLTASLPYNEQFF
17	-	TRBV7-3	TRBD2	TRBJ2-1	TGTGCCAGCAGCTTAAGGCCGACTAGCGGGAGGGACAATGAGCAGTTCTTC	CASSLRPTSGRDNEQFF
17	-	TRBV5-8	TRBD2	TRBJ2-5	TGTGCCAGCAGCTTTTTCCGGGGAGCGGGAGTACAAGAGACCCAGTACTTC	CASSFFRGAGVQETQYF
11	-	TRBV12-3/TRBV12-4	-	TRBJ2-5	TGTGCCAGCAGTTTGGGGGAGACCCAGTACTTC	CASSLGETQYF
15	few	TRBV4-1	-	TRBJ2-7	TGCGCCAGCAGCCAAGGTAGTACAGGTCCCTACGAGCAGTACTTC	CASSQGSTGPYEQYF
15	-	TRBV27	TRBD1	TRBJ1-6	TGTGCCAGCAGTTTCGCACAGGGGCCAAATTCACCCCTCCACTTT	CASSFAQGPNSPLHF
15	-	TRBV9	-	TRBJ2-1	TGTGCCAGCAGCGTATCGGGGGATCCATACAATGAGCAGTTCTTC	CASSVSGDPYNEQFF
13	few	TRBV7-2	-	TRBJ2-1	TGTGCCAGCAGCCCGGGCGCAAGGGATGAGCAGTTCTTC	CASSPGARDEQFF
16	-	TRBV5-1	TRBD1	TRBJ1-3	TGCGCCAGCAGCAAAGGACAGGGCCTCTCTGGAAACACCATATATTTT	CASSKGQGLSGNTIYF